The following is a T cell receptor beta chain sequence with its context. What it binds is not known. As to treatment: roughly nine-day PBMC culture with coronavirus spike peptide pools or control peptides (ViraFEST assay). These data are taken from a study of vaccination and CD4 T cells after COVID-19. Across the whole study: Each individual in the study obtained two doses of BNT162b2 or mRNA-1273 vaccine. Collection of post-COVID samples occurred a median about 100 days after diagnosis, spanning a range of 35 to 161.

Study-level results: With convalescent patients, a median 86.3% of reactive clones emerged solely after vaccination.

With the Oncomine TCR Beta short-read assay, DNA from cultured CD4+ T cells was sequenced. TCRdb reanalysed the PCR reads using MiXCR and keeps one entry per CDR3 protein. The data hold about 12,000 distinct CDR3 sequences, with roughly 60% observed a single time. The clonotype originates from a human donor who had recovered from COVID-19. The sample was CD4+ T cells from blood, cultured in vitro.

CDR3 residues: CAFTGTSVNNEQFF. The CDR3 DNA reads TGTGCCTTTACCGGGACTAGCGTGAACAATGAGCAGTTCTTC. This chain links TRBV30 with TRBJ2-1; 10 positions match TRBD2. With 7 bases clipped from V and 5 bases from J, the junction kept 8 bases outside the gene matches. The germline V gene has CDR1 GTSNPN and CDR2 SVGIG (reference sequence). This CDR3 spans 14 amino acids. The entire variable domain, with the rest obtained from reference TRBV30 and TRBJ2-1, is as follows: SQTIHQWPATLVQPVGSPLSLECTVEGTSNPNLYWYRQAAGRGLQLLFYSVGIGQISSEVPQNLSASRPQDRQFILSSKKLLLSDSGFYLCAFTGTSVNNEQFFGPGTRLTVL.